The clone carrying this TCR beta chain showed up many times. The data were obtained in a study of early T cells in non-severe SARS-CoV-2 infection. In TCRdb, the 5' RACE reads were re-called with MiXCR into one record per CDR3 protein. The sample consists of about 110,000 distinct CDR3 sequences, roughly 12% of them appearing once. The germline V gene has CDR1 SGHRS and CDR2 YFSETQ. The CDR3 contains 13 residues. V shed 1 base and J shed 8 bases, with 7 bases lying between them. The sample taken for sequencing was whole blood. This chain uses TRBV5-1 with TRBJ2-6; D gene unclear. The clonotype comes from an adult who was a healthcare worker with PCR-confirmed SARS-CoV-2 infection or an uninfected control (not recorded which). CDR3 sequence reads: CASSLQASNVLTF. Here the CDR3 DNA reads TGCGCCAGCAGCTTGCAGGCTTCCAACGTCCTGACTTTC.